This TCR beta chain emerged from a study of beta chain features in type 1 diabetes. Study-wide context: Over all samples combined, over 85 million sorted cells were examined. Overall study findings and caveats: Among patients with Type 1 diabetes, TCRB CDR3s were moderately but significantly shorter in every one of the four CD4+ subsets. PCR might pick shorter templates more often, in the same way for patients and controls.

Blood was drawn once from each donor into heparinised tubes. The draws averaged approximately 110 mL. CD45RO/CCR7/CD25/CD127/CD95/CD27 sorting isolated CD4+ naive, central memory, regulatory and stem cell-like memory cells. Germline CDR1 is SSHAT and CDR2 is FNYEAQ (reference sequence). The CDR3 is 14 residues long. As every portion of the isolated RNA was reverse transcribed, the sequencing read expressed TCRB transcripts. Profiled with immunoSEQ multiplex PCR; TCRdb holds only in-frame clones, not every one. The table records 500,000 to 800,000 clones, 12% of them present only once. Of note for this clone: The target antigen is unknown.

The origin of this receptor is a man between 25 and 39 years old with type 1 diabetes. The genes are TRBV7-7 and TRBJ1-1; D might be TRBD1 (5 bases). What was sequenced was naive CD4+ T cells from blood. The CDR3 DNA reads TGTGCTAGCGGACCCTTGGGGGTCGGCACTGAAGCTTTCTTT. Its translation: CASGPLGVGTEAFF.